The 7 T cell receptor beta chains below were found in one sample sequenced in a study of T cell repertoires in cytomegalovirus infection. TCRdb used MiXCR to reprocess the reads, holding one entry per CDR3 protein. Counted here are roughly 120,000 distinct CDR3 sequences, more than 30% occurring once; the ten biggest clones make up around 41%. Their antigen targets remain unknown. Specimen: CD8+ T cells from cultured PBMCs, collected from culture after CMV antigen stimulation. Receptors originate from a human donor in good health (CMV status not recorded). Some clones in this sample may be carry-over from other donors' samples.

The gene calls are TRBV12-3 or TRBV12-4 and TRBJ2-1; possibly TRBD2 for D (5 bases). CDR3 length: 15 amino acids. Trimming shortened V by 5 bases and J by 1 base, and 12 bases separated the two germline ends. The CDR3 is CASSPGRESYNEQFF. In DNA form, the CDR3 reads TGTGCCAGCAGTCCAGGACGGGAATCCTACAATGAGCAGTTCTTC.

This rearrangement joins TRBV13 to TRBJ2-5, with D perhaps being TRBD1 or TRBD2 (5 bases each). The CDR3 consists of 14 residues. Germline CDR1 and CDR2: PRHDT and FYEKMQ (reference sequence). Trimming cost V 5 bases and J 4 bases, with 14 bases left between them. This chain's CDR3 is CASSPGPVLETQYF. CDR3 DNA: TGTGCCAGCAGCCCGGGACCCGTGCTAGAGACCCAGTACTTC.

J is TRBJ2-7 and V is TRBV4-1; 12 nucleotides line up with TRBD2. After removal of 2 bases from V and 4 bases from J, the junction contained 3 bases not matched to a gene. The germline CDR1 and CDR2 sequences are MGHRA and YSYEKL. The CDR3 spans 15 residues. The CDR3: CASSQLAGGHYEQYF. Written as DNA, the CDR3 is TGCGCCAGCAGCCAACTAGCGGGGGGGCATTACGAGCAGTACTTC.

The rearrangement links TRBV27 to TRBJ2-3, with 10 bases aligning to TRBD2. In germline, CDR1 is MNHEY, CDR2 SMNVEV (reference sequence). This CDR3 is 15 amino acids long. V lost 6 bases, J lost 5 bases, and 8 bases stayed unmatched. The CDR3 DNA follows: TGTGCCAGCAGCCGTACCGCTAGCGGGGGAGATACGCAGTATTTT. This translates into CASSRTASGGDTQYF.

This clonotype has ten or more counts. The chain recombines TRBV7-2 with TRBJ2-2; 8 bases line up with TRBD1. The CDR3 length is 16 residues. The germline CDR1 and CDR2 sequences are SGHTA and FQGNSA. J was trimmed by 4 bases and V by 4 bases; bases with no gene match: 8. The CDR3 is CASSSDRGYRTGELFF. Here the CDR3 DNA reads TGTGCCAGCAGCTCAGACAGGGGATATCGCACCGGGGAGCTGTTTTTT. Full variable domain (rest looked up from reference TRBV7-2 and TRBJ2-2): GAGVSQSPSNKVTEKGKDVELRCDPISGHTALYWYRQSLGQGLEFLIYFQGNSAPDKSGLPSDRFSAERTGGSVSTLTIQRTQQEDSAVYLCASSSDRGYRTGELFFGEGSRLTVL.

This clonotype was counted a few times. The rearrangement joins TRBV28 to TRBJ2-1, with D uncertain. The germline V and J ends were trimmed by 7 bases and 5 bases, with 6 bases remaining between them. CDR3 size: 11 residues. Per germline, CDR1 MDHEN and CDR2 SYDVKM. CDR3 protein: CASTENNEQFF. As DNA, the CDR3 is TGTGCCAGCACAGAGAACAATGAGCAGTTCTTC.

A few counts support this clonotype. The chain employs TRBV7-9 and TRBJ2-1; D possibly corresponds to TRBD2 (5 bases). This CDR3 comprises 13 residues. Trimming left V 8 bases short and J 0 bases short, with 8 bases between. From germline, CDR1 is SEHNR and CDR2 FQNEAQ (reference sequence). CDR3 sequence: CASRSGSYNEQFF. The DNA for the CDR3 is TGTGCCAGCCGCAGCGGCTCCTACAATGAGCAGTTCTTC.